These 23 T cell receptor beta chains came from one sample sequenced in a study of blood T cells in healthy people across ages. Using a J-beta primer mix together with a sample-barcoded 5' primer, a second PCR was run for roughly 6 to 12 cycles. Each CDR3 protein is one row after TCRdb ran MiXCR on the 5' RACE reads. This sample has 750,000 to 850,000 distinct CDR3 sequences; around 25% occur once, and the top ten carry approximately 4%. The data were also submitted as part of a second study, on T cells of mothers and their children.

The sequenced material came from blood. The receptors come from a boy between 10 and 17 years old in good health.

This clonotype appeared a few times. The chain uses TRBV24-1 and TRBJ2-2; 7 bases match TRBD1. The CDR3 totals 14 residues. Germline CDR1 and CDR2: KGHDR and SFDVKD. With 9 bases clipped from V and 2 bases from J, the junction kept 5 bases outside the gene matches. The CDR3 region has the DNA TGTGCCACCGCTGGGACAGTCAACACCGGGGAGCTGTTTTTT. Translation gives CATAGTVNTGELFF.

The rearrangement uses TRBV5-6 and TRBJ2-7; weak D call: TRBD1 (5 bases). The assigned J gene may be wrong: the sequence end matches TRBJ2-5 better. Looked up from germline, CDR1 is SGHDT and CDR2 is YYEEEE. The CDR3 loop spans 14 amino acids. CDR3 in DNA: TGTGCCAGCAGTGATTGGACAATCTGGGAGACCCAGTACTTC. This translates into CASSDWTIWETQYF.

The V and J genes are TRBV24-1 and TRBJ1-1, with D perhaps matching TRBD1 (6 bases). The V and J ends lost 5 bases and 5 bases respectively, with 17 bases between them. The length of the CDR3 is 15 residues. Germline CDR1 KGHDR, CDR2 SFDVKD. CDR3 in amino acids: CATSARGAGRTEAFF. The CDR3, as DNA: TGTGCCACCAGTGCCCGGGGGGCAGGGAGGACTGAAGCTTTCTTT.

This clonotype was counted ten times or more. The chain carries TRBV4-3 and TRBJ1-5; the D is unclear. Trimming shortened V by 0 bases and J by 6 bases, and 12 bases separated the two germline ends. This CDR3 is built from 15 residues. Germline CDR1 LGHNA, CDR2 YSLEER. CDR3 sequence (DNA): TGCGCCAGCAGCCAAGACTCGACTGACCTTCAGCCCCAGCATTTT. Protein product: CASSQDSTDLQPQHF.

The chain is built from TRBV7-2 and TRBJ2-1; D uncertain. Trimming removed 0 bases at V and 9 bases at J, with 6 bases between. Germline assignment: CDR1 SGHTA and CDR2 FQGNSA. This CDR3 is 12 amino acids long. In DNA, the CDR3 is TGTGCCAGCAGCTTAGCAGCCGGTGAGCAGTTCTTC. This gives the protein CASSLAAGEQFF. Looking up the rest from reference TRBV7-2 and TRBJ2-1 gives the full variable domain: GAGVSQSPSNKVTEKGKDVELRCDPISGHTALYWYRQSLGQGLEFLIYFQGNSAPDKSGLPSDRFSAERTGGSVSTLTIQRTQQEDSAVYLCASSLAAGEQFFGPGTRLTVL.

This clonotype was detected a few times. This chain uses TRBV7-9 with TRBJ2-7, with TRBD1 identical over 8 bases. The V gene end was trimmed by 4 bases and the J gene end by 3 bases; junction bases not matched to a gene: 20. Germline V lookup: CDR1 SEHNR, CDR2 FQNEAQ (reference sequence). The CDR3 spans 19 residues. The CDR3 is CASSSSTGENSIDHYEQYF. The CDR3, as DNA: TGTGCCAGCAGCTCTTCGACAGGGGAAAACTCTATCGACCACTACGAGCAGTACTTC.

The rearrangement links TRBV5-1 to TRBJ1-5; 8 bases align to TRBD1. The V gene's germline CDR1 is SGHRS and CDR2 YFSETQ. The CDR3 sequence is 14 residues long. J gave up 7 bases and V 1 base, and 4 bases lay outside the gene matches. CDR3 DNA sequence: TGCGCCAGCAGCTTGTTGGCAGGGGGCCAGCCCCAGCATTTT. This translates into CASSLLAGGQPQHF.

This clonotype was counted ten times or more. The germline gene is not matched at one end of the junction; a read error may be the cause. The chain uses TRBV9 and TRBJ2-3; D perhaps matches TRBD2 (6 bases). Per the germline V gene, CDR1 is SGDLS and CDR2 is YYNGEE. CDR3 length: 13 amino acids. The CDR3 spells CASSGGSTDTQYF. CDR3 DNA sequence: TGCGCCAGCAGCGGAGGGAGCACAGATACGCAGTATTTT. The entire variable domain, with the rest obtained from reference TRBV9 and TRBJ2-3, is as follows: DSGVTQTPKHLITATGQRVTLRCSPRSGDLSVYWYQQSLDQGLQFLIQYYNGEERAKGNILERFSAQQFPDLHSELNLSSLELGDSALYFCASSGGSTDTQYFGPGTRLTVL.

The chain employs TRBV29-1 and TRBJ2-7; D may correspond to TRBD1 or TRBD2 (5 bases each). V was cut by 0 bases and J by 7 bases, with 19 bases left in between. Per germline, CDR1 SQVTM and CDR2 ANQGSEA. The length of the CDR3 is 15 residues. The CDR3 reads CSVEDGVQGTGEQYF. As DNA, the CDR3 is TGCAGCGTTGAAGACGGGGTGCAGGGCACTGGGGAGCAGTACTTC.

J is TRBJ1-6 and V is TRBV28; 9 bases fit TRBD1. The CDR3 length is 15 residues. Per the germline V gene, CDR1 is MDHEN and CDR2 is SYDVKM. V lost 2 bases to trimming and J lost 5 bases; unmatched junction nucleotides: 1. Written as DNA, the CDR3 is TGTGCCAGCAGTTTAGGGGACAGGGATAATTCACCCCTCCACTTT. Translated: CASSLGDRDNSPLHF.

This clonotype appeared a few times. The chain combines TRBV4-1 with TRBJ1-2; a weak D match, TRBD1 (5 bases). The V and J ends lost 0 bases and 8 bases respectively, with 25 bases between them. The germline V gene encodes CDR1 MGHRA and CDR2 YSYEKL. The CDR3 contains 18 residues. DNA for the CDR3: TGCGCCAGCAGCCAAGATAGGGACTTGAGGGGAACGATCGGAGGCTACACCTTC. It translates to CASSQDRDLRGTIGGYTF.

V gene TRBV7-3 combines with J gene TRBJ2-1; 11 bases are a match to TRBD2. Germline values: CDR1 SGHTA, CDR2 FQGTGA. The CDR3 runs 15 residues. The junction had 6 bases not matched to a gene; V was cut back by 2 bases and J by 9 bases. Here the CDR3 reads CASSLGSGGASEQFF. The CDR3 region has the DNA TGTGCCAGCAGCTTAGGTAGCGGGGGGGCCAGTGAGCAGTTCTTC.

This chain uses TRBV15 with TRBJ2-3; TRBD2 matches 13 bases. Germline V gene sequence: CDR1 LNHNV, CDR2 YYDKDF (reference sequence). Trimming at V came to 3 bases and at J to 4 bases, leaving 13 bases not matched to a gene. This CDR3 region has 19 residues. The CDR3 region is CATSRTSGRTTPWSDTQYF. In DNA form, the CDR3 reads TGTGCCACCAGCAGGACTAGCGGGAGGACCACCCCGTGGTCAGATACGCAGTATTTT.

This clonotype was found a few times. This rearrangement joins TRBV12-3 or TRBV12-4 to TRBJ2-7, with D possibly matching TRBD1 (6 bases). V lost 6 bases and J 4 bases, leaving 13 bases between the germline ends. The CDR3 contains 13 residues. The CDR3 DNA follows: TGTGCCAGCAGCCCGGGACACGAATACGAGCAGTACTTC. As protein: CASSPGHEYEQYF.

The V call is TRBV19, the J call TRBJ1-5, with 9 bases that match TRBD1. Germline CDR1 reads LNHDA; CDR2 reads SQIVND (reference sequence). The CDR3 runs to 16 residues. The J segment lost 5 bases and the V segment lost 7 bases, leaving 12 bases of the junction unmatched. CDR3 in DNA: TGTGCCAGTAACGAAATGGACAGGGGAACCCATCAGCCCCAGCATTTT. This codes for CASNEMDRGTHQPQHF.

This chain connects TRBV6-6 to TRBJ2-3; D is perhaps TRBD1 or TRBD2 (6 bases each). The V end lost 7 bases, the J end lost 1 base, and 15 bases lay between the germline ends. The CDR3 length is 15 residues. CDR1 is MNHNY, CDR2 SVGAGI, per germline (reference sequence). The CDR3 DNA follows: TGTGCCAGCATTGATGGGGGGCAGGGCACAGATACGCAGTATTTT. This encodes CASIDGGQGTDTQYF.

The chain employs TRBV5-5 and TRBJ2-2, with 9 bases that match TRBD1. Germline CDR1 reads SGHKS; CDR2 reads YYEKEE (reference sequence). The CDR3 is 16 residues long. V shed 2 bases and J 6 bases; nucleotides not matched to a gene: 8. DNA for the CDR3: TGTGCCAGCAGCTTCGCGGGACAGGGAATGTCCGGGGAGCTGTTTTTT. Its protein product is CASSFAGQGMSGELFF.

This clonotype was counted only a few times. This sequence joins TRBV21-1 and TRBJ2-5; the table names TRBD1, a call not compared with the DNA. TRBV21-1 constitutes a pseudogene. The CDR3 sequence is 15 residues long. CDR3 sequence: CASSPHRVMGETQYF. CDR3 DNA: TGTGCCAGCAGCCCACACAGGGTTATGGGGGAGACCCAGTACTTC.

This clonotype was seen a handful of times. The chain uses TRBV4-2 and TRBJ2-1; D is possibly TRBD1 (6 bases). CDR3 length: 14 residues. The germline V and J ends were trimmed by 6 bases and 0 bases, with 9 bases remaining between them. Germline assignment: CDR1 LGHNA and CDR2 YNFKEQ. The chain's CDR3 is CASRQGHSYNEQFF. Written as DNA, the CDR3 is TGTGCCAGCAGGCAGGGGCACTCCTACAATGAGCAGTTCTTC.

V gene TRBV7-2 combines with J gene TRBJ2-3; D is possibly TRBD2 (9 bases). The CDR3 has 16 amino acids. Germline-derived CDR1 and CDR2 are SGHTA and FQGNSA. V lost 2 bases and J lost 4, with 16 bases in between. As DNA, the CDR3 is TGTGCCAGCAGCTTACAGGGGGCGGGGGGGCCAGATACGCAGTATTTT. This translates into CASSLQGAGGPDTQYF. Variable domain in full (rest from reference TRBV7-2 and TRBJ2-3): GAGVSQSPSNKVTEKGKDVELRCDPISGHTALYWYRQSLGQGLEFLIYFQGNSAPDKSGLPSDRFSAERTGGSVSTLTIQRTQQEDSAVYLCASSLQGAGGPDTQYFGPGTRLTVL.

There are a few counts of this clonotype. The CDR3 DNA is TGTGCCAGTAGTATAGTGTTAACAGGGATCTACGAGCAGTACTTC. This gives the protein CASSIVLTGIYEQYF. The rearrangement uses TRBV19 and TRBJ2-5, with a tentative D call TRBD1 (6 bases). The DNA end is more similar to TRBJ2-7, so the J call may be wrong. The CDR3 runs 15 residues. CDR1 and CDR2 from the germline V gene are LNHDA and SQIVND (reference sequence).

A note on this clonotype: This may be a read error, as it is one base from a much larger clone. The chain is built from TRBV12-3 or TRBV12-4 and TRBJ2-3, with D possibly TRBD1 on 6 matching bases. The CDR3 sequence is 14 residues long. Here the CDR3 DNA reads TGTGCCAGCAGTTTCGACAGGAGCACAGATACGCAGTGTTTT. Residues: CASSFDRSTDTQCF.

CDR3 amino acids: CASSHTTGTSGEGEQFF. The CDR3 bases are TGTGCCAGCAGCCACACAACCGGGACTAGCGGGGAGGGGGAGCAGTTCTTC. The chain has TRBV6-2 or TRBV6-3 and TRBJ2-1, with 13 bases that match TRBD2. V trimming: 6 bases; J trimming: 10 bases; junction bases outside the gene matches: 15. Germline V gene data show CDR1 as MNHEY and CDR2 as SVGEGT. This CDR3 comprises 17 residues.